The present entry profiles one T cell receptor (beta chain) with its context. In the source study's methods: Estimation of nucleated cell counts relied on the amplification of reference gene primers. Profiled with immunoSEQ multiplex PCR; TCRdb holds only in-frame clones, not every one. The DNA was the basis for D and trimming; V, J and clone size are from that table. The table records roughly 100,000 clones, 75% to 90% of them present only once. This record comes from a study of blood T cell repertoires in COVID-19. Study as a whole: The United States, Italy and Spain provided the acute and convalescent COVID-19 samples. T cells, B-cell-depleted T cells, or PBMCs supplied cDNA or gDNA.

The trim removed 7 bases at V and 0 bases at J, leaving 4 bases unmatched. Germline V lookup: CDR1 SQVTM, CDR2 ANQGSEA. The CDR3 length is 13 residues. This TCR was recovered from a woman of 80 years or more with active COVID-19. This chain connects TRBV29-1 to TRBJ2-7, with 9 bases identical to TRBD1. The sequencing sample was made of peripheral blood. CDR3 DNA sequence: TGCAGCGCTCGGACAGGGGTCTCCTACGAGCAGTACTTC. Translated: CSARTGVSYEQYF.